This TCR beta chain was found in a study of Graves' ophthalmopathy and Graves' hyperthyroidism. Study summary: The study drew peripheral blood at initial diagnosis, before any treatment.

TCR beta CDR3 regions were amplified from RNA transcripts. Amplification began with first-round RT-PCR using HTBI primers, then second-round multiplex PCR was performed. TCRdb reprocessed the multiplex PCR reads with MiXCR, giving one entry per CDR3 protein. The sample includes under 200,000 distinct CDR3 sequences, 30% to 45% of them seen just once. V was trimmed by 2 bases and J by 0 bases, leaving 13 bases between them. Germline V gene sequence: CDR1 SGHAT, CDR2 FQDESV (reference sequence). There are 17 residues in the CDR3. The chain has TRBV11-1 and TRBJ2-2; possibly TRBD1 for D (6 bases). The clonotype originates from a woman aged 40 to 50 with Graves' ophthalmopathy. Sequenced: peripheral blood. The CDR3 loop is CASSLRQATSNTGELFF. As DNA, the CDR3 is TGTGCCAGCAGCTTAAGACAGGCGACTTCGAACACCGGGGAGCTGTTTTTT.